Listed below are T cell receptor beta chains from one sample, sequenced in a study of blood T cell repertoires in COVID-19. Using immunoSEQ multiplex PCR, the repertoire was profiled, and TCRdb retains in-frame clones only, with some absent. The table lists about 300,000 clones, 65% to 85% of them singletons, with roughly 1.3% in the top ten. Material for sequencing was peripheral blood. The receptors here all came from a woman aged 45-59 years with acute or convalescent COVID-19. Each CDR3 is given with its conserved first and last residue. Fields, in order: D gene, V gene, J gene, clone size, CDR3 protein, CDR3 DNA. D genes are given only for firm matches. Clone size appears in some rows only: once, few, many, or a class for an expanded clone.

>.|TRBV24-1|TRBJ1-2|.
CATSDLRTTYGYTF
TGTGCCACCAGTGATTTGAGGACAACCTATGGCTACACCTTC
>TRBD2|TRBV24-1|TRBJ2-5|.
CATSDPAGGPGQETQYF
TGTGCCACCAGTGACCCCGCGGGGGGGCCTGGGCAAGAGACCCAGTACTTC
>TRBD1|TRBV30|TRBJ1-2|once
CAWSVTGIYGYTF
TGTGCCTGGAGTGTGACAGGGATCTATGGCTACACCTTC
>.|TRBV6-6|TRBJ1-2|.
CASSRADGYTF
TGTGCCAGCAGCAGGGCAGATGGCTACACCTTC
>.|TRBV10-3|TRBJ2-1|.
CAISDPTYNEQFF
TGTGCCATCAGTGATCCTACCTACAATGAGCAGTTCTTC
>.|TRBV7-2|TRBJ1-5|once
CASSSQGQGGQPQHF
TGTGCCAGCAGCTCGCAAGGGCAGGGCGGACAGCCCCAGCATTTT
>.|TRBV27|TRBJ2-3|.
CASSSRDWLDTQYF
TGTGCCAGCAGTTCCCGGGACTGGCTCGATACGCAGTATTTT
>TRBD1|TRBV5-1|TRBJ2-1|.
CASSFMRDRGRDEQFF
TGCGCCAGCAGCTTTATGAGAGACAGGGGGCGGGATGAGCAGTTCTTC
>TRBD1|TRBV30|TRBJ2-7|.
CAGSFQRDRDEQYF
TGTGCCGGAAGCTTCCAGCGCGACAGGGACGAGCAGTACTTC
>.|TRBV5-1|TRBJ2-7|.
CASSLEGRGVEQYF
TGCGCCAGCAGCTTGGAAGGTCGCGGGGTCGAGCAGTACTTC
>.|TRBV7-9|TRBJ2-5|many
CASSLGTEYQETQYF
TGTGCCAGCAGCTTAGGGACAGAGTACCAAGAGACCCAGTACTTC
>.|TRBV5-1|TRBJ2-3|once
CASSLGRQGTDTQYF
TGCGCCAGCAGCTTGGGCAGGCAAGGCACAGATACGCAGTATTTT
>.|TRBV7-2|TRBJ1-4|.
CASSLRVEKLFF
TGTGCCAGCAGCTTACGTGTTGAAAAACTGTTTTTT
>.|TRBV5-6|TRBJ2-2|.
CASSFYRSGTGELFF
TGTGCCAGCAGCTTCTACAGGTCGGGCACCGGGGAGCTGTTTTTT
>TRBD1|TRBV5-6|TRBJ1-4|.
CASSLTGAATNEKLFF
TGTGCCAGCAGCTTAACAGGGGCGGCGACTAATGAAAAACTGTTTTTT
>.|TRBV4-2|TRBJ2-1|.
CASSQAGYEQFF
TGTGCCAGCAGCCAAGCGGGGTATGAGCAGTTCTTC
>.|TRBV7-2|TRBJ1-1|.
CASSLVQVRQINTEAFF
TGTGCCAGCAGCTTAGTACAGGTCCGACAGATAAACACTGAAGCTTTCTTT
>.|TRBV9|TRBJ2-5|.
CASSVSQGSAETQYF
TGTGCCAGCAGCGTCTCACAGGGATCGGCAGAGACCCAGTACTTC
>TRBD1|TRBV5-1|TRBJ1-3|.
CASSTGTGGNTIYF
TGCGCCAGCAGCACGGGGACAGGAGGAAACACCATATATTTT
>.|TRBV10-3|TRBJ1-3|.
CAISGLGLSGNTIYF
TGTGCCATCAGTGGATTAGGACTCTCTGGAAACACCATATATTTT
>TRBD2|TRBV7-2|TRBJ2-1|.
CASSFGTSWDEQFF
TGTGCCAGCAGCTTCGGGACTAGCTGGGATGAGCAGTTCTTC